Shown below are 8 T cell receptor beta chains from a single sample sequenced in a study of T cell repertoires in ileal Crohn's disease. Profiling relied on immunoSEQ multiplex PCR, and the TCRdb table lists in-frame clones only, not all of them. The sample lists about 5,400 clones, under 75% seen once, with over 25% in the top ten. Time point indicated: neoterminal ileum biopsy at postoperative endoscopy, about 6 months after surgery. Sequenced sample: ileal tissue. These receptors were taken from an adult with Crohn's disease.

As for this clone: Germline is not matched at one junction end, which may reflect a read error. This chain connects TRBV5-1 to TRBJ1-1, with TRBD1 matching 7 bases. The germline CDR1 and CDR2 sequences are SGHRS and YFSETQ. The CDR3 consists of 15 residues. The CDR3 nucleotides read TGTGCCAGCAGCTCCGCAGGGGGTCGGGACACTGAAGCTTTCTTT. Translated, it gives CASSSAGGRDTEAFF.

This clone is categorized as medium-sized. The chain employs TRBV6-6 and TRBJ2-1, with unresolved D. V shed 2 bases and J shed 2 bases, with 10 bases lying between them. The CDR3 has 15 amino acids. CDR1 is MNHNY and CDR2 is SVGAGI in the germline V gene (reference sequence). The CDR3 region is CASSYAPTTYNEQFF. In DNA, the CDR3 is TGTGCCAGCAGTTACGCTCCTACCACCTACAATGAGCAGTTCTTC.

Regarding this clone: Other DNA sequences in the sample encode the same CDR3. The rearrangement links TRBV30 to TRBJ1-4; 11 bases map to TRBD1. Looked up from germline, CDR1 is GTSNPN and CDR2 is SVGIG (reference sequence). V was pared by 1 base and J by 7 bases, with 5 bases of the junction left unmatched. This CDR3 region has 15 residues. CDR3 sequence: CAWSGTGGAGEKLFF. Written as DNA, the CDR3 is TGTGCCTGGAGTGGGACAGGGGGCGCTGGTGAAAAACTGTTTTTT. The full variable domain, with the rest looked up from reference TRBV30 and TRBJ1-4, is SQTIHQWPATLVQPVGSPLSLECTVEGTSNPNLYWYRQAAGRGLQLLFYSVGIGQISSEVPQNLSASRPQDRQFILSSKKLLLSDSGFYLCAWSGTGGAGEKLFFGSGTQLSVL.

The chain couples TRBV15 to TRBJ2-3; 12 bases map to TRBD1. The length of the CDR3 is 17 residues. Looked up from germline, CDR1 is LNHNV and CDR2 is YYDKDF (reference sequence). The V gene end was trimmed by 3 bases and the J gene end by 4 bases; junction bases not matched to a gene: 8. Here the CDR3 reads CATSSPRDRGRSDTQYF. The DNA for the CDR3 is TGTGCCACCAGCAGCCCCCGGGACAGGGGGCGATCAGATACGCAGTATTTT.

The chain joins TRBV7-3 to TRBJ2-1; no clear D gene. With 2 bases removed from V and 5 bases from J, the gap between germline ends came to 7 bases. The CDR3 covers 13 residues. From germline, CDR1 is SGHTA and CDR2 FQGTGA. The CDR3 DNA follows: TGTGCCAGCAGCTTATCACAAGACAATGAGCAGTTCTTC. Residues: CASSLSQDNEQFF.

V is TRBV5-6 and J is TRBJ2-7, with 8 bases identical to TRBD1. The CDR3 extends over 15 amino acids. With 1 base clipped from V and 2 bases from J, the junction kept 5 bases outside the gene matches. Germline-derived CDR1 and CDR2 are SGHDT and YYEEEE. In DNA, the CDR3 is TGTGCCAGCAGCTTGTATGTGACAGGGGCCTACGAGCAGTACTTC. Translated: CASSLYVTGAYEQYF. Looking up the rest from reference TRBV5-6 and TRBJ2-7 gives the full variable domain: DAGVTQSPTHLIKTRGQQVTLRCSPKSGHDTVSWYQQALGQGPQFIFQYYEEEERQRGNFPDRFSGHQFPNYSSELNVNALLLGDSALYLCASSLYVTGAYEQYFGPGTRLTVT.

V gene TRBV16 combines with J gene TRBJ1-1; D not resolved. The CDR3 consists of 13 residues. Germline CDR1 and CDR2: KGHSY and FQNENV. V lost 0 bases, J lost 10 bases, and 12 bases lay in between. The chain's CDR3 is CASSQSRTGGAFF. CDR3 sequence (DNA): TGTGCCAGCAGCCAATCGCGGACCGGAGGAGCTTTCTTT.

This clone was observed a handful of times. The chain recombines TRBV6-6 with TRBJ1-4, with 8 bases lining up with TRBD1. Germline V gene data show CDR1 as MNHNY and CDR2 as SVGAGI (reference sequence). The CDR3 is 13 amino acids. With V trimmed by 7 bases and J by 5 bases, 3 bases remained unmatched. The CDR3 DNA reads TGTGCCAGCATGACAGGGGAAAATGAAAAACTGTTTTTT. Its protein product is CASMTGENEKLFF.